The present T cell receptor beta chain was sequenced within a study of shared clonotypes between healthy human individuals. TCRdb's table, derived via immunoSEQ multiplex PCR, lists solely in-frame clones and lacks some. The sample has over a million clones, approximately 72% seen once. Study-wide points: Even with large depth, rarefaction showed that sorted-subset sequencing was incomplete. What limited the represented genetic and exposure-history diversity was the small number of donors.

This clone has just a few counts. Its antigen is still unknown. Division of CD4+ cells produced a CD45RA+ naive subset and a CD45RA-negative memory subset. Germline lookup yields CDR1 SQVTM and CDR2 ANQGSEA. The CDR3 has 14 residues. V lost 7 bases, J lost 1 base, and 11 bases lay in between. The chain is built from TRBV29-1 and TRBJ2-6; D is perhaps TRBD2 (6 bases). Specimen: memory CD4+ T cells sorted from blood. The subset denotes: CD45RA-negative fraction. The receptor was isolated from a man aged 18 to 29 in good health. CDR3 loop: CSAPEGSGANVLTF. As DNA, the CDR3 is TGCAGCGCACCGGAGGGGTCTGGGGCCAACGTCCTGACTTTC.